The 27 T cell receptor beta chains below were found in one sample sequenced in a study of shared clonotypes between healthy human individuals. Generated by immunoSEQ multiplex PCR, the TCRdb table keeps only in-frame clones and is missing some. The sample carries about 340,000 clones, around 67% recorded once. The sample comprised memory CD4+ T cells sorted from blood. Regarding subset: CD45RA-negative fraction. These receptors came from a man aged 25-45 years in good health.

A note on this clone: Other nucleotide sequences from this sample produce the same CDR3. The rearrangement joins TRBV4-3 to TRBJ1-1; D is uncertain. The CDR3 length is 13 residues. With 4 bases removed from V and 5 bases from J, the gap between germline ends came to 11 bases. Germline CDR1 and CDR2: LGHNA and YSLEER. The CDR3 DNA reads TGCGCCAGCAGCCGGGCCGTAAATACTGAAGCTTTCTTT. It specifies CASSRAVNTEAFF.

The chain couples TRBV9 to TRBJ2-7; TRBD1 matches 7 bases. CDR1 is SGDLS and CDR2 is YYNGEE in the germline V gene. CDR3 length: 14 amino acids. Trimming took 8 bases from V and 4 from J; bases not matched to a gene: 12. The CDR3 loop reads CASATGPADYEQYF. The DNA for the CDR3 is TGTGCCAGTGCGACAGGGCCAGCCGATTACGAGCAGTACTTC. Drawing the rest from reference TRBV9 and TRBJ2-7, the complete variable domain is DSGVTQTPKHLITATGQRVTLRCSPRSGDLSVYWYQQSLDQGLQFLIQYYNGEERAKGNILERFSAQQFPDLHSELNLSSLELGDSALYFCASATGPADYEQYFGPGTRLTVT.

The genes are TRBV27 and TRBJ2-3, with TRBD2 matching over 8 bases. V shed 5 bases, J shed 0 bases, and the junction held 19 bases outside the gene matches. Germline lookup yields CDR1 MNHEY and CDR2 SMNVEV (reference sequence). The CDR3 has 20 residues. The CDR3 region has the DNA TGTGCCAGCAGTCCGGTAGGACTAATCGGGAGGGCCAGGAGCACAGATACGCAGTATTTT. Translation gives CASSPVGLIGRARSTDTQYF.

Ten or more counts support this clone. Other nucleotide sequences in the sample specify the same CDR3. The chain has TRBV9 and TRBJ1-1; D unresolved. Germline V gene data show CDR1 as SGDLS and CDR2 as YYNGEE. The V gene lost 0 bases and the J gene lost 0 bases, with 12 bases spanning the gap. The CDR3 has 16 amino acids. The CDR3 region is CASSVGAGGMNTEAFF. The CDR3 DNA reads TGTGCCAGCAGCGTAGGGGCAGGAGGAATGAACACTGAAGCTTTCTTT.

For this clone: At the DNA level, this CDR3 is encoded by other sequences in the same sample as well. The DNA for the CDR3 is TGCAGCGGGGCAGGGAACTATGGCTACACCTTC. It encodes CSGAGNYGYTF. V gene TRBV29-1 combines with J gene TRBJ1-2; possible D gene TRBD1, 5 bases. The germline CDR1 and CDR2 sequences are SQVTM and ANQGSEA. CDR3 length: 11 residues. The V end was cut by 7 bases, the J end by 2 bases, with 8 bases between.

This clone came up a few times. Other DNA sequences of this sample code for an identical CDR3. The chain uses TRBV19 and TRBJ1-5, with no clear D. CDR3 size: 13 residues. V was shortened by 0 bases and J by 5 bases, with 5 bases between the two germline ends. The germline V gene has CDR1 LNHDA and CDR2 SQIVND (reference sequence). The CDR3 nucleotides read TGTGCCAGTAGTATAGACAGAGATCAGCCCCAGCATTTT. Translated, it gives CASSIDRDQPQHF.

The table lists this clone with a count of one. The chain carries TRBV15 and TRBJ2-1, with 11 bases identical to TRBD2. CDR1 LNHNV and CDR2 YYDKDF come from the germline V gene (reference sequence). The CDR3 covers 15 residues. V was pared by 1 base and J by 10 bases, with 6 bases of the junction left unmatched. The CDR3 DNA reads TGTGCCACCAGCAGAGCTAGCGGGAGGCCGCGGGAGCAGTTCTTC. This translates into CATSRASGRPREQFF.

The chain combines TRBV18 with TRBJ2-5; D might be TRBD2 (5 bases). V lost 5 bases to trimming and J lost 5 bases, with 6 bases between them. Per germline, CDR1 KGHSH and CDR2 LQKENI. The CDR3 is made up of 11 amino acids. CDR3 amino acids: CASSERETQYF. In DNA, the CDR3 is TGTGCCAGCTCAGAGCGGGAGACCCAGTACTTC.

This chain joins TRBV5-1 and TRBJ2-3; 8 bases map to TRBD1. Losses at the gene ends were 5 bases for V and 0 bases for J; bases not matched to a gene: 14. Germline V lookup: CDR1 SGHRS, CDR2 YFSETQ. The CDR3 is 18 residues long. The CDR3 nucleotides read TGCGCCAGCAGTCTCCAGGGGGCCATAGCGACTAGCACAGATACGCAGTATTTT. Protein: CASSLQGAIATSTDTQYF.

This clone has a handful of counts. The rearrangement uses TRBV5-6 and TRBJ1-5; unclear D gene. This CDR3 spans 14 amino acids. The germline V gene has CDR1 SGHDT and CDR2 YYEEEE. V gave up 1 base and J gave up 3 bases, with 8 bases separating them. The CDR3 DNA reads as TGTGCCAGCAGCTTGTTAAAATCCAATCAGCCCCAGCATTTT. Amino acid sequence: CASSLLKSNQPQHF.

Only a few counts were recorded for this clone. This chain connects TRBV6-1 to TRBJ2-7; D is uncertain. The V end was cut by 4 bases, the J end by 0 bases, with 13 bases between. The CDR3 consists of 15 residues. Germline-derived CDR1 and CDR2 are MNHNS and SASEGT. The CDR3 spells CASSAVWGSSYEQYF. The CDR3 bases are TGTGCCAGCAGTGCTGTGTGGGGTAGCTCCTACGAGCAGTACTTC.

This sequence joins TRBV2 and TRBJ1-1, with a possible D match to TRBD1 (6 bases). Germline V gene data show CDR1 as SNHLY and CDR2 as FYNNEI. V gave up 6 bases and J gave up 10 bases, with 12 bases separating them. The CDR3 runs to 11 residues. The CDR3: CASRSDSSAFF. CDR3 in DNA: TGTGCCAGCAGGTCGGACAGTTCAGCTTTCTTT.

The rearrangement links TRBV6-5 to TRBJ1-5; D perhaps matches TRBD1 (6 bases). Germline CDR1 MNHEY, CDR2 SVGAGI. This CDR3 is built from 15 residues. The V end lost 6 bases, the J end lost 4 bases, and 16 bases lay between the germline ends. The chain's CDR3 is CASSRGSGSNQPQHF. In DNA form, the CDR3 reads TGTGCCAGCAGCAGGGGATCGGGGTCGAATCAGCCCCAGCATTTT.

The V call is TRBV18, the J call TRBJ1-5; the D gene is possibly TRBD1 (6 bases). The CDR3 totals 14 residues. Trimming shortened V by 0 bases and J by 5 bases, and 8 bases separated the two germline ends. Germline V CDR1 and CDR2: KGHSH, LQKENI. The CDR3 DNA follows: TGTGCCAGCTCACCACCGTCAGGGGATCAGCCCCAGCATTTT. Its translation: CASSPPSGDQPQHF.

This chain uses TRBV25-1 with TRBJ1-4, with D maybe TRBD1 (6 bases). The CDR3 consists of 16 residues. Looked up from germline, CDR1 is MGHDK and CDR2 is SYGVNS. V lost 3 bases to trimming and J lost 3 bases, with 14 bases between them. The chain's CDR3 is CASSDHGGMANEKLFF. The CDR3, as DNA: TGTGCCAGCAGTGATCATGGGGGCATGGCTAATGAAAAACTGTTTTTT. The full variable domain, with the rest looked up from reference TRBV25-1 and TRBJ1-4, is EADIYQTPRYLVIGTGKKITLECSQTMGHDKMYWYQQDPGMELHLIHYSYGVNSTEKGDLSSESTVSRIRTEHFPLTLESARPSHTSQYLCASSDHGGMANEKLFFGSGTQLSVL.

This rearrangement joins TRBV4-1 to TRBJ2-3; D is unclear. This CDR3 is built from 15 residues. Per germline, CDR1 MGHRA and CDR2 YSYEKL. Trimming removed 1 base at V and 4 bases at J, with 12 bases between. CDR3 nucleotides: TGCGCCAGCAGCCAAGTCACCGCGGTCGCAGATACGCAGTATTTT. As protein: CASSQVTAVADTQYF.

The chain combines TRBV14 with TRBJ2-5, with TRBD2 matching over 13 bases. This CDR3 is built from 19 residues. Losses at the gene ends were 2 bases for V and 0 bases for J; bases not matched to a gene: 9. Germline lookup yields CDR1 SGHDN and CDR2 FVKESK. CDR3 DNA: TGTGCCAGCAGCCAAAAGGCCTTAGGACTAGCGGGAGACCAAGAGACCCAGTACTTC. As protein: CASSQKALGLAGDQETQYF.

The chain combines TRBV28 with TRBJ2-7, with 7 positions matching TRBD2. Germline V gene data show CDR1 as MDHEN and CDR2 as SYDVKM. The CDR3 spans 14 residues. V trimming: 6 bases; J trimming: 9 bases; junction bases outside the gene matches: 14. The CDR3 here is CASRGEGVKGAQYF. The CDR3 DNA follows: TGTGCCAGCAGGGGGGAGGGAGTCAAAGGGGCGCAGTACTTC. Complete variable domain (other parts from reference TRBV28 and TRBJ2-7): DVKVTQSSRYLVKRTGEKVFLECVQDMDHENMFWYRQDPGLGLRLIYFSYDVKMKEKGDIPEGYSVSREKKERFSLILESASTNQTSMYLCASRGEGVKGAQYFGPGTRLTVT.

The rearrangement joins TRBV28 to TRBJ1-1; TRBD1 is a possible D gene (6 bases). The germline gives CDR1 MDHEN, CDR2 SYDVKM. The CDR3 spans 12 residues. Trimming took 10 bases from V and 13 from J, leaving 22 bases between them. CDR3 sequence (DNA): TGTGCCACCGCGACACAGGGAGACGTTGATTTCTTT. It encodes CATATQGDVDFF. The full variable domain, with the rest looked up from reference TRBV28 and TRBJ1-1, is DVKVTQSSRYLVKRTGEKVFLECVQDMDHENMFWYRQDPGLGLRLIYFSYDVKMKEKGDIPEGYSVSREKKERFSLILESASTNQTSMYLCATATQGDVDFFGQGTRLTVV.

This chain's CDR3 is CASSDVVVEQFF. Written as DNA, the CDR3 is TGTGCCAGCAGTGACGTGGTGGTTGAGCAGTTCTTC. The chain couples TRBV25-1 to TRBJ2-1; no clear D gene. V gave up 3 bases and J gave up 9 bases, with 9 bases separating them. The CDR3 consists of 12 residues. Germline values: CDR1 MGHDK, CDR2 SYGVNS.

This clone came up once. The chain couples TRBV19 to TRBJ2-1; weak D call: TRBD2 (6 bases). Germline V lookup: CDR1 LNHDA, CDR2 SQIVND (reference sequence). The CDR3 totals 15 residues. V was shortened by 3 bases and J by 6 bases, with 15 bases between the two germline ends. CDR3 protein: CASSMSGVVLNEQFF. CDR3 nucleotides: TGTGCCAGTAGTATGTCGGGGGTCGTCCTCAATGAGCAGTTCTTC.

This chain connects TRBV10-3 to TRBJ2-1; D gene ambiguous. V lost 7 bases and J 3 bases, leaving 10 bases between the germline ends. CDR3 length: 13 amino acids. Germline loops: CDR1 ENHRY, CDR2 SYGVKD. CDR3 residues: CAIMGIDYNEQFF. CDR3 DNA: TGTGCCATCATGGGAATAGACTACAATGAGCAGTTCTTC.

The chain combines TRBV15 with TRBJ2-5; D may correspond to TRBD1 or TRBD2 (6 bases each). V lost 2 bases and J 1 base, leaving 11 bases between the germline ends. The CDR3 loop spans 15 amino acids. Germline CDR1 reads LNHNV; CDR2 reads YYDKDF (reference sequence). CDR3: CATSRTPGAQETQYF. The CDR3 nucleotides are TGTGCCACCAGCAGAACCCCGGGGGCCCAAGAGACCCAGTACTTC. The variable domain in full, with the rest retrieved from reference TRBV15 and TRBJ2-5, is DAMVIQNPRYQVTQFGKPVTLSCSQTLNHNVMYWYQQKSSQAPKLLFHYYDKDFNNEADTPDNFQSRRPNTSFCFLDIRSPGLGDTAMYLCATSRTPGAQETQYFGPGTRLLVL.

This clone was picked up one time. The chain joins TRBV5-6 to TRBJ1-5, with D hard to call. The V and J ends lost 0 bases and 9 bases respectively, with 10 bases between them. Germline V CDR1 and CDR2: SGHDT, YYEEEE. The length of the CDR3 is 13 residues. CDR3 in amino acids: CASSLGPNGPQHF. The CDR3, as DNA: TGTGCCAGCAGCTTGGGACCCAACGGGCCCCAGCATTTT.

This CDR3 reads CASSPLGGNNEKLFF. The DNA of the CDR3 is TGTGCCAGCAGTCCCCTGGGGGGCAATAATGAAAAACTGTTTTTT. The gene calls are TRBV27 and TRBJ1-4; D may be TRBD1 (6 bases). This CDR3 region has 15 residues. V lost 5 bases and J lost 4, with 14 bases in between. The V gene's germline CDR1 is MNHEY and CDR2 SMNVEV (reference sequence).

The V gene is TRBV11-3, the J gene TRBJ1-2; a weak D match, TRBD1 (6 bases). CDR3 size: 13 residues. The ends were cut back, 7 bases at V and 4 bases at J, with 13 bases in the middle. The V gene's germline CDR1 is SGHNT and CDR2 YENEEA. Written as DNA, the CDR3 is TGTGCCAGCACCCCTAGGGGGTTCTATGGCTACACCTTC. Translated, it gives CASTPRGFYGYTF.

The rearrangement uses TRBV19 and TRBJ2-5, with TRBD2 matching over 13 bases. Germline lookup yields CDR1 LNHDA and CDR2 SQIVND (reference sequence). J gave up 4 bases and V 5 bases, and 7 bases lay outside the gene matches. The CDR3 totals 16 residues. In DNA, the CDR3 is TGTGCCAGTAGTCCGCGGACTAGCGGGAGAGGAGAGACCCAGTACTTC. This codes for CASSPRTSGRGETQYF. The full variable domain, rest sourced from reference TRBV19 and TRBJ2-5, is DGGITQSPKYLFRKEGQNVTLSCEQNLNHDAMYWYRQDPGQGLRLIYYSQIVNDFQKGDIAEGYSVSREKKESFPLTVTSAQKNPTAFYLCASSPRTSGRGETQYFGPGTRLLVL.